This T cell receptor (beta chain) was identified in a study of tissue T cells after allogeneic stem cell transplantation. Noted time point: mouse harvest day 14 after allogeneic transplant. The graft held 10^6 splenic CD5+ T cells and 10^7 T-cell-depleted bone marrow cells. The protocol was immunoSEQ multiplex PCR, while the TCRdb copy is restricted to in-frame clones and leaves out a portion. Of about 9,000 clones listed, about 37% were seen once; the top ten hold roughly 3.5%. This CDR3 region has 15 residues. Per germline, CDR1 KGHPV and CDR2 FQNQEV (reference sequence). The V gene lost 1 base and the J gene lost 0 bases, with 6 bases spanning the gap. On this clone: Germline and genes: mouse. Read data end 1 residue before the CDR3 end; the end is taken from the germline J gene.

Sequencing was done on a sample of skin. This chain uses TRBV26 with TRBJ2-2, with D maybe TRBD2 (6 bases). This receptor was identified in a female BALB/c mouse given C57BL/6 T cells with graft-versus-host disease after an allogeneic hematopoietic cell transplant. The chain's CDR3 is CASSLWGANTGQLYF. The part of the CDR3 DNA that was read is TGTGCCAGCAGTCTGTGGGGGGCAAACACCGGGCAGCTCTAC.